This TCR beta chain was retrieved from a study of regulatory T cells in long-lasting Graves disease. The wider study: Antithyroid drug exposure in newly diagnosed Graves' patients had lasted under 3 months.

This clonotype was recorded at least ten times. This CDR3 is 17 amino acids long. V was clipped by 3 bases and J by 2 bases; unmatched bases: 10. Library construction for TCR beta used iRepertoire HTBI primers and Arm-PCR of CDR3 regions. From the multiplex PCR reads, TCRdb called clonotypes with MiXCR, one entry per CDR3 protein. The profile shows roughly 430,000 distinct CDR3 sequences, roughly 17% of them singletons. Time point noted: newly diagnosed GD, antithyroid drugs for less than 3 months. The TCR library used RNA extracted from PBMCs. One endocrinology department in Xi'an, China, was where patients came from. A further study also used this sample, focusing on T cells in Graves' hyperthyroidism and ophthalmopathy. That study reports: Most thyroid clonotypes with frequency above 0.001 were detected in blood.

This sequence was found in a young woman with Graves disease. The sample consisted of peripheral blood mononuclear cells (PBMCs), taken at new diagnosis, from a patient treated with antithyroid drugs. The gene calls are TRBV12-3 or TRBV12-4 and TRBJ1-5; 7 nucleotides agree with TRBD1. In DNA, the CDR3 is TGTGCCAGCAGTTTTGGGACAGCTCGTCGCCGCAATCAGCCCCAGCATTTT. It specifies CASSFGTARRRNQPQHF.